This T cell receptor (beta chain) stems from a study of T cell responses to AZD1222 COVID-19 vaccine. Study-wide background: Second-dose groups at about 4 or about 12 weeks were pooled.

The CDR3 contains 13 residues. Trimming took 7 bases from V and 3 from J, leaving 10 bases between them. CDR1 and CDR2 (germline): SNHLY, FYNNEI. Worth noting for this clone: Its antigen is unidentified.

General study findings and limits: Just a handful of people given AZD1222 tested seropositive at baseline.

Measured with immunoSEQ multiplex PCR; TCRdb has only the in-frame clones, and not every one. The profile shows roughly 79,000 clones, 70% to 80% of them singletons. The sequence was collected from an adult in good health. The rearrangement links TRBV2 to TRBJ1-3; D unclear. The specimen comprised peripheral blood, sampled on day 0 of AZD1222 vaccination. DNA for the CDR3: TGTGCCAGCAAGAGAGGTTATGGAAACACCATATATTTT. It specifies CASKRGYGNTIYF.